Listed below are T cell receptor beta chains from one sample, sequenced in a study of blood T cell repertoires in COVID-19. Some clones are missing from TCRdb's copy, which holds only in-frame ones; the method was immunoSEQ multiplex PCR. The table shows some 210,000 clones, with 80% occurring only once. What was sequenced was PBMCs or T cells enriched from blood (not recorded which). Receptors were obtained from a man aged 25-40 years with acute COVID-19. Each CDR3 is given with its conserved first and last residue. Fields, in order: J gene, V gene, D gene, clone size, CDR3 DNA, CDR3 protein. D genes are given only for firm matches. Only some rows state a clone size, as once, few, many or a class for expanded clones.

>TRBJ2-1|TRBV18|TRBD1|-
TGTGCCAGCTCCATCAATAGGGACAGGGGTTACAATGAGCAGTTCTTC
CASSINRDRGYNEQFF
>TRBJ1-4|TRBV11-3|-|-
TGTGCCACCCAACGGCCCACAACTACAACTAATGAAAAACTGTTTTTT
CATQRPTTTTNEKLFF
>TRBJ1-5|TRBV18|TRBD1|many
TGTGCCAGCTCACCAACGGCCGGGACAGGGGTCAATCAGCCCCAGCATTTT
CASSPTAGTGVNQPQHF
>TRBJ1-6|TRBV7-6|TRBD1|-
TGTGCCAGCAGTCTAGCCCCCGGGACAGTTAATTCACCCCTCCACTTT
CASSLAPGTVNSPLHF
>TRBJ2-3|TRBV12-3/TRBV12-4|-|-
TGTGCCAGCAGTCCCCGGACTAATACGCAGTATTTT
CASSPRTNTQYF
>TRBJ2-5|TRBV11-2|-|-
TGTGCCAGCAGCCCCGGGTTTAAGACCCAGTACTTC
CASSPGFKTQYF
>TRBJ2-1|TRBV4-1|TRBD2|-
TGCGCCAGCAGCCAAGTCCATTTAACTAGCGGGGGTAATGAGCAGTTCTTC
CASSQVHLTSGGNEQFF
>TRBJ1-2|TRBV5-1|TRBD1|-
TGCGCCAGCAGCCCTACAGGGGGCGGCGTAGATGGCTACACCTTC
CASSPTGGGVDGYTF
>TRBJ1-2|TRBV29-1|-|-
TGCAGCGCCGCTAATCTGGATGGCTACACCTTC
CSAANLDGYTF
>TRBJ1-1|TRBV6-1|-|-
TGTGCCAGCAGTGAAACGAGGGTTTGGGATCTTGGAGCTTTCTTT
CASSETRVWDLGAFF
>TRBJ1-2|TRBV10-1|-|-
TGCGCCAGCAGTGCATCGGCAGGAGGCTATGGCTACACCTTC
CASSASAGGYGYTF
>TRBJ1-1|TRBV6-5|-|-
TGTGCCAGCAGGGCACTCGGGGTGCGTTATGGAGCTTTCTTT
CASRALGVRYGAFF
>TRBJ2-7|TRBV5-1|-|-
TGCGCCAGCAGCTTAGACAGTGGAACCTACGAGCAGTACTTC
CASSLDSGTYEQYF
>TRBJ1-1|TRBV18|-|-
TGTGCCAGCTCACCCCGCGGCAGCACTGAAGCTTTCTTT
CASSPRGSTEAFF
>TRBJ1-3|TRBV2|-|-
TGTGCCAGCAATCCCGGCTCTGGAAACACCATATATTTT
CASNPGSGNTIYF
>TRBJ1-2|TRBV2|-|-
TGTGCCAGCAGTTCTACAGGGAGAGGGGGCTACACCTTC
CASSSTGRGGYTF
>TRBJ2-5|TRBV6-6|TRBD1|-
TGTGCTAGCAGTTTCGACAGGGGGCTGGAGACCCAGTACTTC
CASSFDRGLETQYF
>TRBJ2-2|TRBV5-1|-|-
TGCGCCAGCAGCTCCTACACGAGGAGCGACACCGGGGAGCTGTTTTTT
CASSSYTRSDTGELFF
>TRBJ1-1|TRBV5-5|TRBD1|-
TGTGCCAGCAGCTTGGACTCGGACAGGGGCACTGAAGCTTTCTTT
CASSLDSDRGTEAFF
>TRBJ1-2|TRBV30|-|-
TGTGCCTGGAGTGTACAAGGGGCGTTACAGAACTATGGCTACACCTTC
CAWSVQGALQNYGYTF
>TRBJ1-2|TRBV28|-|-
TGTGCCAGCAGTTCCCAGACTGCCGGCTACACCTTC
CASSSQTAGYTF
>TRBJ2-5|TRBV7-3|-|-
TGTGCCAGCAGCTCACAGGGTAGCGAGACCCAGTACTTC
CASSSQGSETQYF
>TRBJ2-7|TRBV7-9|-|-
TGTGCCAGCAGCTTAGCGGGGCCCCGATTTTCCGAGCAGTACTTC
CASSLAGPRFSEQYF
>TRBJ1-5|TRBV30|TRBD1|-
TGTGCCTGGAGGGTCGGGACAGGGGATCGCCAGCCCCAGCATTTT
CAWRVGTGDRQPQHF
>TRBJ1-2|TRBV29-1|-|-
TGCAGCGTCGGGGGAGGGAACCCGAGGGGCTACACCTTC
CSVGGGNPRGYTF
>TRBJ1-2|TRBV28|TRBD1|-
TGTGCCAGCTGGAACTACAGGGGGCACACCTTC
CASWNYRGHTF
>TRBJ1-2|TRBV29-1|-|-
TGCAGCGTGGGGGACACTGCGGGCTATGGCTACACCTTC
CSVGDTAGYGYTF
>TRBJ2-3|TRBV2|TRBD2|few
TGTGCCAGCAGCCGTAGCGGGGGTTCCGCAAATACGCAGTATTTT
CASSRSGGSANTQYF
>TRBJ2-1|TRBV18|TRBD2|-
TGTGCCAGCTCGCCGACTAGCGGGGGGCGAGTTGAGCAGTTCTTC
CASSPTSGGRVEQFF
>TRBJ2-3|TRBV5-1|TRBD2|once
TGCGCCAGCAGCTCCTATAGCGGGGGGGCCGTAAATACGCAGTATTTT
CASSSYSGGAVNTQYF
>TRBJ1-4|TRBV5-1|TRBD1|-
TGCGCCAGCAGCCAGGACAGGCCCACTGCAACTAATGAAAAACTGTTTTTT
CASSQDRPTATNEKLFF
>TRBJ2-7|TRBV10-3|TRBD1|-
TGTGCCATCAGTGAGTCGGGGACAGGGGGCCAGAGGGAGCAGTACTTC
CAISESGTGGQREQYF
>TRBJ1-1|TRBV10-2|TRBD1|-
TGCGCCAGCAGCCTCGACAGGGGGCAGACTGAAGCTTTCTTT
CASSLDRGQTEAFF
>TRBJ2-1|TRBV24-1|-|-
TGTGCCACCAGTCGTCAGGGGTCGGATGAGCAGTTCTTC
CATSRQGSDEQFF
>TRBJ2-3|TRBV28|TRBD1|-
TGTGCCAGCAGTTCCCTCGGACAGGGGGACAAGAATACGCAGTATTTT
CASSSLGQGDKNTQYF
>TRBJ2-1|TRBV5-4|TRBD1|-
TGTGCCAGCAGCTTGGCTGGGACAGGGATGAATGAGCAGTTCTTC
CASSLAGTGMNEQFF
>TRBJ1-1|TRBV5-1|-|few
TGCGCCAGCAGCACACGAGGACGGACTAACACTGAAGCTTTCTTT
CASSTRGRTNTEAFF
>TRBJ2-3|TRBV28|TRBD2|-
TGTGCCAGCAAGCGGGGGGCTCGAGATACGCAGTATTTT
CASKRGARDTQYF
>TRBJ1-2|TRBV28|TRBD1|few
TGTGCCAGCAGTCGGACAGGGGAGGGCTACACCTTC
CASSRTGEGYTF
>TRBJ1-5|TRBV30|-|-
TGTGCCTGGAGTGTACCGGGGGGGGGTCAGCCCCAGCATTTT
CAWSVPGGGQPQHF
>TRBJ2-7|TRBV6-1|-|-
TGTGCCAGCAGCCGCTCCTACGAGCAGTACTTC
CASSRSYEQYF
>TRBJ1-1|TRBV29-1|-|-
TGCAGCGTTGATGAGGGGGCTGAAGCTTTCTTT
CSVDEGAEAFF
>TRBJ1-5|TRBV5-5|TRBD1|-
TGTGCCAGCAGCATATTACAGGGGATTAATCAGCCCCAGCATTTT
CASSILQGINQPQHF